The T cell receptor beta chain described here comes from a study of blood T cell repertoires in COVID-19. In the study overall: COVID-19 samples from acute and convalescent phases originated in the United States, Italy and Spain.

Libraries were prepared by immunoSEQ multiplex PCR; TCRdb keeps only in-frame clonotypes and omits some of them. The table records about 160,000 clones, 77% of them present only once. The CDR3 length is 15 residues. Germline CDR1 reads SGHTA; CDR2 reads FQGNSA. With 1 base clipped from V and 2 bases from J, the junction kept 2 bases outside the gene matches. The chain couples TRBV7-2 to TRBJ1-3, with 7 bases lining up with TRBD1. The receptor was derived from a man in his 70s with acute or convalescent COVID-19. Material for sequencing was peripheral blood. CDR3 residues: CASSLDTGAGNTIYF. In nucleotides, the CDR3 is TGTGCCAGCAGCTTAGATACAGGGGCTGGAAACACCATATATTTT.